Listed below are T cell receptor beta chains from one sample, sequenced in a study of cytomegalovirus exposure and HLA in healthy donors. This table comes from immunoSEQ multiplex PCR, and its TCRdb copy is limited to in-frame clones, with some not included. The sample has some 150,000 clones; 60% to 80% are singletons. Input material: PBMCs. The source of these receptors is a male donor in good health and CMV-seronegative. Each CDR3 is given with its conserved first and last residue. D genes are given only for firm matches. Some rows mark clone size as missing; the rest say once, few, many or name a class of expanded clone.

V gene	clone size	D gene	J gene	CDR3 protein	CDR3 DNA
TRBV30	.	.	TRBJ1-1	CAWSFETEAFF	TGTGCCTGGAGTTTTGAGACTGAAGCTTTCTTT
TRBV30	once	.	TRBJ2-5	CAGEDETQYF	TGTGCCGGGGAGGATGAGACCCAGTACTTC
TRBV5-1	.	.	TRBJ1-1	CASSPGHLNTEAFF	TGCGCCAGCAGCCCGGGACACCTGAACACTGAAGCTTTCTTT
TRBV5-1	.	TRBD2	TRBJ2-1	CASSPLLAGFSVGNEQFF	TGCGCCAGCAGCCCCCTTCTAGCGGGGTTTTCGGTGGGCAATGAGCAGTTCTTC
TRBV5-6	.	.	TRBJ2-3	CASSLAGDTQYF	TGTGCCAGCAGCTTGGCCGGGGATACGCAGTATTTT
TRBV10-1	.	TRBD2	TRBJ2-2	CASSKLAGGGAGELFF	TGCGCCAGCAGTAAGCTAGCGGGGGGCGGGGCCGGGGAGCTGTTTTTT
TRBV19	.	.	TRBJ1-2	CASSIGGNYGYTF	TGTGCCAGTAGTATCGGAGGCAACTATGGCTACACCTTC
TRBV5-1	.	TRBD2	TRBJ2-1	CASSSEGGSVYNEQFF	TGCGCCAGCAGCTCGGAGGGCGGGAGTGTGTACAATGAGCAGTTCTTC
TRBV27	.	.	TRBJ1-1	CASSLSRPPSYRPNTEAFF	TGTGCCAGCAGTCTATCGCGACCCCCATCATACAGGCCGAACACTGAAGCTTTCTTT
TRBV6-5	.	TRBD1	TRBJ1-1	CAIGDRITEALF	TGTGCCATCGGGGACAGGATCACTGAAGCTCTCTTT
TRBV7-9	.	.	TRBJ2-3	CASSLIADTQYF	TGTGCCAGCAGCTTGATAGCAGATACGCAGTATTTT
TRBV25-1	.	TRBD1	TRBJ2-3	CASSEMGTGDSTDTQYF	TGTGCCAGCAGTGAAATGGGGACAGGGGATAGCACAGATACGCAGTATTTT
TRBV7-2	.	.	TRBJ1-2	CASSLGGGVDYGYTF	TGTGCCAGCAGCTTAGGAGGAGGGGTAGACTATGGCTACACCTTC
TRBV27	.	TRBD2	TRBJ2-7	CASSLSAGETYEQYF	TGTGCCAGCAGTTTGTCGGCGGGGGAAACCTACGAGCAGTACTTC
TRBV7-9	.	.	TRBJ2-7	CASSGSGYEQYF	TGTGCCAGCAGCGGATCGGGCTACGAGCAGTACTTC
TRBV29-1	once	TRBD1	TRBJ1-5	CSAIAGQGAVGNQPQHF	TGCAGCGCCATCGCAGGACAGGGGGCGGTCGGCAATCAGCCCCAGCATTTT
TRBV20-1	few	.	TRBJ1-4	CSAIFGEKLFF	TGCAGTGCTATTTTCGGTGAAAAACTGTTTTTT
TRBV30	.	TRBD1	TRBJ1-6	CAWSREGASYNSPLHF	TGTGCCTGGAGCCGAGAGGGGGCCTCCTATAATTCACCCCTCCACTTT